What follows describes a single T cell receptor (beta chain). Its target is not known. This sample was included in a study of OX40 agonist ivuxolimab in advanced cancers. Germline CDR1 reads SGHTA; CDR2 reads FQGNSA. V lost 2 bases to trimming and J lost 5 bases; unmatched junction nucleotides: 7. CDR3 size: 15 residues. General study findings and limits: Mean expanded clone counts were higher in CD8+ than CD4+ T cells.

Using immunoSEQ multiplex PCR, the repertoire was profiled, and TCRdb retains in-frame clones only, with some absent. This table holds approximately 72,000 clones, around 88% found once. The sequence was obtained from an adult with an advanced solid tumor such as melanoma, head and neck, liver or kidney cancer. V is TRBV7-2 and J is TRBJ1-2; 8 bases agree with TRBD1. Sample: CD4+ or CD8+ T cells sorted from blood, taken in a trial of the OX40 agonist ivuxolimab. CDR3 region: CASSLLGQGEYGYTF. The CDR3 DNA follows: TGTGCCAGCAGCTTACTCGGACAGGGAGAATATGGCTACACCTTC. Full variable domain (rest looked up from reference TRBV7-2 and TRBJ1-2): GAGVSQSPSNKVTEKGKDVELRCDPISGHTALYWYRQSLGQGLEFLIYFQGNSAPDKSGLPSDRFSAERTGGSVSTLTIQRTQQEDSAVYLCASSLLGQGEYGYTFGSGTRLTVV.